A selection of T cell receptor beta chains follows, all from one sample in a study of response to subunit inactivated influenza vaccine. TCRdb processed the RT-PCR reads anew with MiXCR; each CDR3 protein has one entry. This table has over 150,000 distinct CDR3 sequences, 9.2% appearing once. Sequences were derived from non-naive T cells sorted from PBMCs, sampled on the day of vaccination. These receptors originate from a man aged 50-59 years who received an inactivated influenza vaccine. Both conserved end residues are part of each CDR3. D genes are given only for firm matches. Not all rows give a size; the values are once, few, many and, for expanded clones, a class.

>NA|16|TRBV28|TRBJ2-7|NA
TGCGCCAGCAGTTTCGCCTCCAGCGGTGTGATCTACGAGCAGCACTTC
CASSFASSGVIYEQHF
>NA|15|TRBV3-1|TRBJ1-5|many
TGTGCCAGCAGCCAAAGTGTCAGGTCCGGTGGGTCCCAGCATTTT
CASSQSVRSGGSQHF
>NA|11|TRBV2|TRBJ2-3|few
TGTGCCAGCACCGACACAGATACGCAGTATTTT
CASTDTDTQYF
>TRBD2|14|TRBV10-3|TRBJ2-5|many
TGTGCCACCCGGACTAGCGGGCGCCAAGAGACCCAGTACTTC
CATRTSGRQETQYF
>NA|18|TRBV5-6|TRBJ1-1|many
TGTGCCAGCAGCTCATTACTACAGGTAGGCGGCTTGAACACTGAAGCTTTCTTT
CASSSLLQVGGLNTEAFF
>NA|16|TRBV7-9|TRBJ2-5|NA
TGTGCCAGCAGTCGCGGGACAGAGAGGTACCAAGAGACCCAGTACTTC
CASSRGTERYQETQYF
>NA|13|TRBV10-3|TRBJ2-3|few
TGTGCCATCAGTGCCTACAGCACAGATACGCAGTATTTT
CAISAYSTDTQYF
>NA|16|TRBV4-2|TRBJ1-6|few
TGTGCCAGCAGCCAAGAGGTACAGGGACGCAATTCACCCCTCCACTTT
CASSQEVQGRNSPLHF
>NA|12|TRBV12-3/TRBV12-4|TRBJ2-7|many
TGTGCCAGCAGCCCCGGGACACCCGAGCAGTACTTC
CASSPGTPEQYF
>NA|17|TRBV20-1|TRBJ2-3|few
TGCAGTGCTGGGGGGGCCGGGTGGGGCGGACACACAGATACGCAGTATTTT
CSAGGAGWGGHTDTQYF
>NA|17|TRBV9|TRBJ2-2|few
TGTGCCAGCAGCGTAGTAGGGGGGAACGTGGGCACCGGGGAGCTGTTTTTT
CASSVVGGNVGTGELFF
>TRBD1|16|TRBV13|TRBJ2-7|few
TGTGCCAGCAGCTTAGGGACAGGGAAAAAAGTCTACGAGCAGTACTTC
CASSLGTGKKVYEQYF
>TRBD1|15|TRBV5-1|TRBJ2-1|few
TGCGCCAGCAGCGTTGGACAGGGGGCATCTAATGAGCAGTTCTTC
CASSVGQGASNEQFF
>NA|11|TRBV20-1|TRBJ2-1|many
TGCAGTGCTGGTAAATACAATGAGCAGTTCTTC
CSAGKYNEQFF
>TRBD2|12|TRBV20-1|TRBJ2-1|NA
TGCAGTGCTAAGGGACTAGTCCATGAGCAGTTCTTC
CSAKGLVHEQFF
>NA|11|TRBV28|TRBJ2-7|many
TGTGCCAGCAGTCCCCATTACGAGCAGTACTTC
CASSPHYEQYF
>TRBD2|17|TRBV4-3|TRBJ2-1|many
TGCGCCAGCAGCCAAGCCGACCTAGCGGAGCACTACAATGAGCAGTTCTTC
CASSQADLAEHYNEQFF
>TRBD2|15|TRBV27|TRBJ2-1|few
TGTGCCAGCCTGGGAGCGGGAGCCCCCTACAATGAGCAGTTCTTC
CASLGAGAPYNEQFF
>NA|18|TRBV4-1|TRBJ2-1|many
TGCGCCAGCAGCCGCTCATCTAGTGGGGCACACTCCTACAATGAGCAGTTCTTC
CASSRSSSGAHSYNEQFF
>NA|13|TRBV5-4|TRBJ1-1|few
TGTGCCAGCAGCTCCGGACATGTCACTGAAGCTTTCTTT
CASSSGHVTEAFF
>NA|13|TRBV4-3|TRBJ1-4|NA
TGCGCCAGCAGCCAAGATAGTAGTGAAAAACTGTTTTTT
CASSQDSSEKLFF
>NA|12|TRBV19|TRBJ1-5|NA
TGTGCCAGTAGTATGAGGAATCAGCCCCAGCATTTT
CASSMRNQPQHF
>NA|16|TRBV5-1|TRBJ2-2|NA
TGCGCCAGCAGCTCGTGGGGGGAGATAAGCGCCGGGGAGCTGTTTTTT
CASSSWGEISAGELFF
>NA|15|TRBV6-1|TRBJ2-7|NA
TGTGCCAGCAGTCGTACACTGGGTGCACGGGAGTTCCAGTACTTC
CASSRTLGAREFQYF
>NA|13|TRBV3-1|TRBJ1-4|NA
TGTGCCAGCAGACCTGACACGAGTGAAAAACTGTTTTTT
CASRPDTSEKLFF
>NA|12|TRBV24-1|TRBJ2-1|NA
TGTGCCACCAGTGATTTCCTGAGTGAGCAGTTCTTC
CATSDFLSEQFF
>NA|15|TRBV20-1|TRBJ2-3|few
TGCAGTGCTAAGGACTGGACATCCATCACAGATACGCAGTATTTT
CSAKDWTSITDTQYF
>TRBD1|15|TRBV5-1|TRBJ1-5|many
TGCGCCAGCAGATCCGGGACAGGGGCCGCTCAGCCCCAGCATTTT
CASRSGTGAAQPQHF
>TRBD2|15|TRBV5-1|TRBJ2-7|NA
TGCGCCAGCAGCTGGCGTAGCGGGGGGGCCGATGAGCAGTACTTC
CASSWRSGGADEQYF
>NA|15|TRBV12-3/TRBV12-4|TRBJ2-3|many
TGTGCCAGCAGTTTAGGACAGGTTTATGCAGATACGCAGTATTTT
CASSLGQVYADTQYF
>NA|12|TRBV20-1|TRBJ2-7|NA
TGCAGCGGGGGGCCGAGCTCCTACGAGCAGTACTTC
CSGGPSSYEQYF
>NA|15|TRBV5-5|TRBJ2-1|NA
TGTGCCAGCAGCAGGCAAGGGGGGGACTACAATGAGCAGTTCTTC
CASSRQGGDYNEQFF
>TRBD1|14|TRBV29-1|TRBJ2-2|many
TGCAGCGTTCTAGGGACAGGACACACCGGGGAGCTGTTTTTT
CSVLGTGHTGELFF
>TRBD1|16|TRBV6-5|TRBJ1-5|many
TGTGCCAGCAGTTCCATCCGGACAGGGCCGGATCAGCCCCAGCATTTT
CASSSIRTGPDQPQHF
>NA|16|TRBV6-1|TRBJ2-5|few
TGTGCCAGCAGGCCTTACTACGGACAGCACCAGGAGACCCAGTACTTC
CASRPYYGQHQETQYF
>NA|13|TRBV6-2/TRBV6-3|TRBJ2-3|few
TGTGCCAGCAGTTACCGGGAGTGGGATACGCAGTATTTT
CASSYREWDTQYF
>NA|15|TRBV27|TRBJ2-2|NA
TGTGCCAGCAGTGCCCAGGCTTGGAACACCGGGGAGCTGTTTTTT
CASSAQAWNTGELFF
>TRBD2|13|TRBV20-1|TRBJ2-1|NA
TGCAGTGCTCGTGTGACTAGCGGGTCCCCCAAGTTCTTC
CSARVTSGSPKFF
>NA|13|TRBV7-2|TRBJ2-3|many
TGTGCCAGCAACCGGGACCTCACAGATACGCAGTATTTT
CASNRDLTDTQYF
>NA|15|TRBV6-2/TRBV6-3|TRBJ2-1|few
TGTGCCAGCAGTTACTCGGACGGTTATTACAATGAGCAGTTCTTC
CASSYSDGYYNEQFF
>NA|14|TRBV5-1|TRBJ1-1|few
TGCGCCAGCAGCTTTCGGGCCCCGAACACTGAAGCTTTCTTT
CASSFRAPNTEAFF
>TRBD2|14|TRBV6-6|TRBJ2-2|many
TGTGCCAGCAAACTAGCGGGAGTCACCGGGGAGCTGTTTTTT
CASKLAGVTGELFF
>TRBD1|16|TRBV13|TRBJ1-1|few
TGTGCCAGCAGCTTCGGACAGGGGGCTTGGTATACTGAAGCTTTCTTT
CASSFGQGAWYTEAFF
>NA|13|TRBV20-1|TRBJ2-5|many
TGCAGTGCTAAGTCTAACCCCGGTGTAGCCCAGTACTTC
CSAKSNPGVAQYF
>NA|18|TRBV5-1|TRBJ2-2|many
TGCGCCAGCACCCTTACCCTGACACTACAGGGAAACACCGGGGAGCTGTTTTTT
CASTLTLTLQGNTGELFF
>TRBD1|14|TRBV7-2|TRBJ1-4|many
TGTGCCAGCAGCTGGGGACAGCATAATGAAAAACTGTTTTTT
CASSWGQHNEKLFF
>NA|14|TRBV29-1|TRBJ2-1|few
TGCAGCGTTGAGGACAGAAGCCTGTACAATGAGCAGTTCTTC
CSVEDRSLYNEQFF